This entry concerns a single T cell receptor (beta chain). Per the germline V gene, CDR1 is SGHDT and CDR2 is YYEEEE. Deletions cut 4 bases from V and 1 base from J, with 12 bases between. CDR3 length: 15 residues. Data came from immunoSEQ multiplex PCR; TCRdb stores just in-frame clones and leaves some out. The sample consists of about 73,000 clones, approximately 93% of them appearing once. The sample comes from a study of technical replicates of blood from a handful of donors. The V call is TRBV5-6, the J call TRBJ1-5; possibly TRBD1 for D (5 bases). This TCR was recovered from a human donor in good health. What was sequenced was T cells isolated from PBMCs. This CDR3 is CASSPEPGSNQPQHF. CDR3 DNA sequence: TGTGCCAGCAGCCCGGAGCCAGGGAGCAATCAGCCCCAGCATTTT.